These 22 T cell receptor beta chains share one sample of origin, sequenced in a study of OX40 agonist ivuxolimab in advanced cancers. The method was immunoSEQ multiplex PCR; TCRdb's version includes in-frame clones alone and lacks a portion of them. The sample yields about 83,000 clones, 88% seen once. Sequenced material: CD4+ or CD8+ T cells sorted from blood, taken in a trial of the OX40 agonist ivuxolimab. The receptors come from an adult with an advanced solid tumor such as melanoma, head and neck, liver or kidney cancer.

V is TRBV7-8 and J is TRBJ1-2, with 10 bases lining up with TRBD1. This CDR3 has 17 residues. V lost 2 bases to trimming and J lost 3 bases; unmatched junction nucleotides: 9. Germline-derived CDR1 and CDR2 are SGHVS and FQNEAQ. CDR3 DNA: TGTGCCAGCAGCTTATTCTTGGGGACAGGGGCCGACTATGGCTACACCTTC. The encoded protein is CASSLFLGTGADYGYTF.

This chain uses TRBV5-1 with TRBJ2-7, with 11 bases that match TRBD2. Germline CDR1 reads SGHRS; CDR2 reads YFSETQ. With V trimmed by 1 base and J by 1 base, 4 bases remained unmatched. The CDR3 has 16 residues. The CDR3 protein is CASSLSSGRLSYEQYF. In DNA form, the CDR3 reads TGCGCCAGCAGCTTGTCTAGCGGGAGGTTGTCCTACGAGCAGTACTTC.

CDR3 coding DNA: TGTGCCTGGAGTGCGGGGAGAGGGGTTGGCTACACCTTC. It specifies CAWSAGRGVGYTF. This chain joins TRBV30 and TRBJ1-2, with D maybe TRBD1 (5 bases). The V gene lost 1 base and the J gene lost 7 bases, with 13 bases spanning the gap. The CDR3 runs to 13 residues. Per germline, CDR1 GTSNPN and CDR2 SVGIG (reference sequence).

The chain carries TRBV30 and TRBJ2-6; no clear D. V was clipped by 6 bases and J by 0 bases, with 12 bases between them. This CDR3 has 15 residues. Germline V gene sequence: CDR1 GTSNPN, CDR2 SVGIG (reference sequence). This CDR3 is CACLPNRSGANVLTF. Written as DNA, the CDR3 is TGTGCCTGCCTCCCAAACCGCTCTGGGGCCAACGTCCTGACTTTC.

The chain combines TRBV7-6 with TRBJ2-2; weak D call: TRBD2 (7 bases). The V gene's germline CDR1 is SGHVS and CDR2 FNYEAQ. This CDR3 has 15 amino acids. V dropped 5 bases and J dropped 1 base, with 11 bases sitting between them. The CDR3 DNA sequence: TGTGCCAGCAGCCAGCGGGGACAGAACACCGGGGAGCTGTTTTTT. Its protein product is CASSQRGQNTGELFF.

The chain combines TRBV11-2 with TRBJ2-7; D is possibly TRBD1 (6 bases). V was clipped by 4 bases and J by 3 bases, with 13 bases between them. The CDR3 covers 14 residues. The V gene's germline CDR1 is SGHAT and CDR2 FQNNGV. The CDR3 coding sequence is TGTGCCAGCAGCTGGGGCGACAGGCACTACGAGCAGTACTTC. Its translation is CASSWGDRHYEQYF.

The chain recombines TRBV18 with TRBJ2-5, with 7 bases that match TRBD1. The V and J ends lost 6 bases and 2 bases, in that order; junction bases with no gene match: 6. The CDR3 is 14 amino acids. Germline V gene sequence: CDR1 KGHSH, CDR2 LQKENI. The DNA of the CDR3 is TGTGCCAGCTCCCCGACAGGGCCGCAAGAGACCCAGTACTTC. The encoded protein is CASSPTGPQETQYF.

V and J are TRBV5-1 and TRBJ2-5; D may be TRBD2 (6 bases). Germline CDR1 SGHRS, CDR2 YFSETQ. The CDR3 sequence is 16 residues long. V was pared by 0 bases and J by 5 bases, with 17 bases between. CDR3 sequence: CASSLADPGGLETQYF. Written as DNA, the CDR3 is TGCGCCAGCAGCTTGGCGGACCCTGGAGGGCTGGAGACCCAGTACTTC.

This sequence joins TRBV29-1 and TRBJ1-2; tentatively, D is TRBD1 (6 bases). Trimming took off 0 bases at V and 8 bases at J, with 28 bases between the two ends. The germline gives CDR1 SQVTM, CDR2 ANQGSEA. This CDR3 has 18 amino acids. DNA of the CDR3: TGCAGCGTTGAAGAGGGCTCGGGGCTCAGGGGCTATTCTAGCGGCTACACCTTC. This encodes CSVEEGSGLRGYSSGYTF.

This chain uses TRBV6-1 with TRBJ1-3; D perhaps matches TRBD1 (5 bases). Trimming stripped 0 bases from V and 7 bases from J, with 7 bases between. Germline V gives CDR1 MNHNS, CDR2 SASEGT. This CDR3 spans 13 amino acids. The CDR3 nucleotides read TGTGCCAGCAGTGAAGCCAGGGCGAACACCATATATTTT. This sequence encodes CASSEARANTIYF.

The rearrangement links TRBV6-1 to TRBJ2-7; 8 nucleotides line up with TRBD1. V dropped 3 bases and J dropped 9; count of bases not matched to a gene: 7. Germline V gene data show CDR1 as MNHNS and CDR2 as SASEGT. There are 13 residues in the CDR3. The CDR3 nucleotides are TGTGCCAGCAGTGACAGGGGGCTGCTTGGGCAGTACTTC. As protein: CASSDRGLLGQYF.

The chain joins TRBV29-1 to TRBJ2-3; 8 bases map to TRBD1. With 6 bases clipped from V and 6 bases from J, the junction kept 8 bases outside the gene matches. This CDR3 region has 13 residues. Germline CDR1 and CDR2: SQVTM and ANQGSEA. CDR3: CSVGGQGADTQYF. CDR3 sequence (DNA): TGCAGCGTCGGTGGACAGGGAGCCGATACGCAGTATTTT.

The rearrangement links TRBV28 to TRBJ1-5, with D hard to call. V was clipped by 11 bases and J by 1 base, with 15 bases between them. CDR1 is MDHEN, CDR2 SYDVKM, per germline. This CDR3 is built from 14 residues. The chain's CDR3 is CACTPWISNQPQHF. DNA for the CDR3: TGTGCCTGCACCCCCTGGATCAGCAATCAGCCCCAGCATTTT.

This CDR3 reads CASSQTGVVSGANVLTF. In DNA, the CDR3 is TGCGCCAGCAGCCAAACAGGGGTTGTCTCTGGGGCCAACGTCCTGACTTTC. V usage is TRBV4-1 and J usage is TRBJ2-6, with TRBD1 identical over 7 bases. There are 17 residues in the CDR3. The trim removed 2 bases at V and 0 bases at J, leaving 4 bases unmatched. The germline V gene has CDR1 MGHRA and CDR2 YSYEKL.

This clone was observed once. V is TRBV7-7 and J is TRBJ2-1; unclear D gene. Trimming pared 5 bases from V and 2 bases from J, leaving 13 bases between. In germline, CDR1 is SSHAT, CDR2 FNYEAQ (reference sequence). CDR3 size: 15 residues. CDR3 sequence reads: CASSQSDGPYNEQFF. The CDR3 DNA is TGTGCCAGCAGCCAGTCCGACGGTCCCTACAATGAGCAGTTCTTC.

V is TRBV2 and J is TRBJ1-2; 7 nucleotides match TRBD1. Germline V gene sequence: CDR1 SNHLY, CDR2 FYNNEI. Unmatched junction bases numbered 16, after V lost 8 bases and J lost 4 bases. This CDR3 spans 16 amino acids. CDR3 region: CASHTALQGSFYGYTF. In nucleotides, the CDR3 is TGTGCCAGCCACACCGCACTACAGGGGTCTTTCTATGGCTACACCTTC.

The V gene is TRBV11-2, the J gene TRBJ1-3; D gene uncertain. Germline CDR1 reads SGHAT; CDR2 reads FQNNGV. V was clipped by 4 bases and J by 4 bases, with 5 bases between them. The CDR3 totals 12 residues. CDR3 amino acids: CASSSIGNTIYF. The CDR3 DNA sequence: TGTGCCAGCAGCTCGATAGGAAACACCATATATTTT.

V usage is TRBV4-1 and J usage is TRBJ2-1; tentatively, D is TRBD2 (6 bases). V shed 4 bases and J shed 7 bases, with 14 bases lying between them. The CDR3 contains 14 residues. The germline CDR1 and CDR2 sequences are MGHRA and YSYEKL. The CDR3 spells CASSPPGSLNEQFF. The CDR3 nucleotides are TGCGCCAGCAGCCCGCCCGGGAGTCTAAATGAGCAGTTCTTC.

The chain links TRBV6-5 to TRBJ2-1; D perhaps matches TRBD1 (5 bases). Trimming shortened V by 0 bases and J by 9 bases, and 18 bases separated the two germline ends. There are 16 residues in the CDR3. Per germline, CDR1 MNHEY and CDR2 SVGAGI. CDR3 sequence: CASSYSRFTPGIEQFF. CDR3 DNA sequence: TGTGCCAGCAGTTACTCCAGGTTCACTCCAGGGATTGAGCAGTTCTTC.

This CDR3 reads CASSHGLAGGGTQYF. For the CDR3, the DNA is TGTGCCAGCAGCCATGGACTAGCGGGGGGAGGGACCCAGTACTTC. The J gene is TRBJ2-5, the V gene TRBV14; 14 bases align to TRBD2. The CDR3 length is 15 residues. Germline assignment: CDR1 SGHDN and CDR2 FVKESK. Germline trimming cut 3 bases from V and 7 bases from J; bases unmatched to any gene: 4.

The chain carries TRBV6-1 and TRBJ1-2, with D possibly being TRBD1 (6 bases). Trimming pared 3 bases from V and 8 bases from J, leaving 7 bases between. Per the germline V gene, CDR1 is MNHNS and CDR2 is SASEGT. The CDR3 runs 11 residues. CDR3 residues: CASSEGAGYTF. DNA for the CDR3: TGTGCCAGCAGTGAGGGGGCCGGCTACACCTTC.

The rearrangement uses TRBV5-1 and TRBJ1-3, with D possibly TRBD1 on 6 matching bases. Trimming left V 4 bases short and J 0 bases short, with 17 bases between. Germline CDR1 is SGHRS and CDR2 is YFSETQ. The CDR3 contains 17 residues. The CDR3 loop reads CASSPDGQPSSGNTIYF. The CDR3 DNA follows: TGCGCCAGCAGCCCAGACGGACAGCCTTCCTCTGGAAACACCATATATTTT. Supplemented by reference TRBV5-1 and TRBJ1-3, the full variable domain reads KAGVTQTPRYLIKTRGQQVTLSCSPISGHRSVSWYQQTPGQGLQFLFEYFSETQRNKGNFPGRFSGRQFSNSRSEMNVSTLELGDSALYLCASSPDGQPSSGNTIYFGEGSWLTVV.